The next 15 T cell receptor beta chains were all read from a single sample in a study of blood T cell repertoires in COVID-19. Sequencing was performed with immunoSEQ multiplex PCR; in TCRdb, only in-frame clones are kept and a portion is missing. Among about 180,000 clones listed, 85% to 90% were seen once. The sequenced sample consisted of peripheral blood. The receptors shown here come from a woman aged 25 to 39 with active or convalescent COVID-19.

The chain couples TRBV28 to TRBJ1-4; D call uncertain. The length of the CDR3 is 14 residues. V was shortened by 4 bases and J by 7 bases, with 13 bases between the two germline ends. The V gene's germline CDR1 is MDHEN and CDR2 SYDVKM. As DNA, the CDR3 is TGTGCCAGCAGTTCCGGATCTGCGGGTGAAAAACTGTTTTTT. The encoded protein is CASSSGSAGEKLFF. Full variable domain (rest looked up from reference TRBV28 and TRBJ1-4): DVKVTQSSRYLVKRTGEKVFLECVQDMDHENMFWYRQDPGLGLRLIYFSYDVKMKEKGDIPEGYSVSREKKERFSLILESASTNQTSMYLCASSSGSAGEKLFFGSGTQLSVL.

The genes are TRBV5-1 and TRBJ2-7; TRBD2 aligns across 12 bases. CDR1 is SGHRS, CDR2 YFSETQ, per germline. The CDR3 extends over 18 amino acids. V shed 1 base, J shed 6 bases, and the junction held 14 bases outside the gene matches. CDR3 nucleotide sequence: TGCGCCAGCAGCTTGAGTACTAGCGGGGGGCTTGGGTCGTCCGAGCAGTACTTC. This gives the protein CASSLSTSGGLGSSEQYF. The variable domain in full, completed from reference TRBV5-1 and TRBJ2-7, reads KAGVTQTPRYLIKTRGQQVTLSCSPISGHRSVSWYQQTPGQGLQFLFEYFSETQRNKGNFPGRFSGRQFSNSRSEMNVSTLELGDSALYLCASSLSTSGGLGSSEQYFGPGTRLTVT.

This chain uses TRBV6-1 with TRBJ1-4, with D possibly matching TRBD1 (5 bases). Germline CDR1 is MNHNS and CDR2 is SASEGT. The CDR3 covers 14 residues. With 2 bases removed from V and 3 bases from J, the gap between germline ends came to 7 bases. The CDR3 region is CASSEQGSNEKLFF. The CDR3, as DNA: TGTGCCAGCAGTGAACAGGGATCTAATGAAAAACTGTTTTTT.

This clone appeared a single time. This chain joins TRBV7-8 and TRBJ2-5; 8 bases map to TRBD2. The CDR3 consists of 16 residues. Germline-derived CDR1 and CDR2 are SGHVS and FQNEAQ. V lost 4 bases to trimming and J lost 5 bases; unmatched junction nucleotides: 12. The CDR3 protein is CASSSTPPGGYETQYF. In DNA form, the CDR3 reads TGTGCCAGCAGCTCGACCCCGCCGGGAGGGTACGAGACCCAGTACTTC.

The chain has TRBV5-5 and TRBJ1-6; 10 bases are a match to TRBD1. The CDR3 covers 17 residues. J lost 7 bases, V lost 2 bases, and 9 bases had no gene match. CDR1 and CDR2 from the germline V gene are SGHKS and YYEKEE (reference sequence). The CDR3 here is CASSFATGTGVNSPLHF. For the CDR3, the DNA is TGTGCCAGCAGCTTTGCTACCGGGACAGGGGTCAATTCACCCCTCCACTTT.

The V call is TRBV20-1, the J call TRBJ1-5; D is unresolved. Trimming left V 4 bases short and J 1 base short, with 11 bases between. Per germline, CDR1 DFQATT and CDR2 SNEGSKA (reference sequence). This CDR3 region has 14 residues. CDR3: CSANDVGSNQPQHF. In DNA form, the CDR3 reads TGCAGTGCTAATGACGTGGGCAGCAATCAGCCCCAGCATTTT.

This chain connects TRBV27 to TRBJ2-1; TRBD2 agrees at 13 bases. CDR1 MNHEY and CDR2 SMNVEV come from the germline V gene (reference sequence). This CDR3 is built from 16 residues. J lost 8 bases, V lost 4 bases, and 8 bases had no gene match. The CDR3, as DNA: TGTGCCAGCAGTTGGACTAGCGGGGGAGGGTACGATGAGCAGTTCTTC. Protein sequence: CASSWTSGGGYDEQFF.

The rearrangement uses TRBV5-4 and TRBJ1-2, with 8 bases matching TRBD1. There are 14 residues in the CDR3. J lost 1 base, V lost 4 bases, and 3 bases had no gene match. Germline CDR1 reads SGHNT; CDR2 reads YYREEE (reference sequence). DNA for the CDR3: TGTGCCAGCAGCCCCGGACAGGGTAACTATGGCTACACCTTC. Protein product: CASSPGQGNYGYTF.

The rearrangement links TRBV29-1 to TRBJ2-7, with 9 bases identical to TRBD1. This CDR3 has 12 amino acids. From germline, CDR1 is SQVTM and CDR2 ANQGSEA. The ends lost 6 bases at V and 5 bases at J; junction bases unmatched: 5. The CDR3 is CSVRDRDHEQYF. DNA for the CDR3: TGCAGCGTCCGGGACAGGGACCACGAGCAGTACTTC.

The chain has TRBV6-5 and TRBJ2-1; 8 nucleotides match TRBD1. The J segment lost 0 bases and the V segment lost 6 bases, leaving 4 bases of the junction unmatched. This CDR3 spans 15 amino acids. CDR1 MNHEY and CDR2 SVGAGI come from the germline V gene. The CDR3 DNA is TGTGCCAGCAGCCGGACAGGGATCTCCTACAATGAGCAGTTCTTC. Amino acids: CASSRTGISYNEQFF.

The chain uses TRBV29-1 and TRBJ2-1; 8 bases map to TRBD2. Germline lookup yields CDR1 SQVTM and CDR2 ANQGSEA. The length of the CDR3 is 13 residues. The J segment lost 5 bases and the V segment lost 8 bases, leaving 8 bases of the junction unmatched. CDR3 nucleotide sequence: TGCAGCACCCTAGCGGGTCATAACAATGAGCAGTTCTTC. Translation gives CSTLAGHNNEQFF.

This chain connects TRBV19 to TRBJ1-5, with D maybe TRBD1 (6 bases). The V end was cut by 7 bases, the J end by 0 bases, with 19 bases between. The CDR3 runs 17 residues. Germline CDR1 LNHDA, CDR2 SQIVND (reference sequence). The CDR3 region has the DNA TGTGCCAGTAATCAAGTCGGGACATTATATAGCAATCAGCCCCAGCATTTT. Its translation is CASNQVGTLYSNQPQHF.

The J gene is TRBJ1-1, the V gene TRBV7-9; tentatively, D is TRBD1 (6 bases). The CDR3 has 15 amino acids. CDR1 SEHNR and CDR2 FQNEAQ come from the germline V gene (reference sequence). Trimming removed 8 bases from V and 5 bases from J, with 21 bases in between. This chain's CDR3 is CASLIAQGRRTEAFF. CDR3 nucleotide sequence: TGTGCCAGCTTAATAGCTCAGGGGCGCCGGACTGAAGCTTTCTTT.

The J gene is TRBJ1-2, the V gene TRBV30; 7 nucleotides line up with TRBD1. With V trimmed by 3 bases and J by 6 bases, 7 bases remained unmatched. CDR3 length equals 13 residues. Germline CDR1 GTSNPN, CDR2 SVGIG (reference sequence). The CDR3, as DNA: TGTGCCTGGAGCCTGACAGGGCGGGATGGCTACACCTTC. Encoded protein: CAWSLTGRDGYTF. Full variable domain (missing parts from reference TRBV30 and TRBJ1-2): SQTIHQWPATLVQPVGSPLSLECTVEGTSNPNLYWYRQAAGRGLQLLFYSVGIGQISSEVPQNLSASRPQDRQFILSSKKLLLSDSGFYLCAWSLTGRDGYTFGSGTRLTVV.

CDR3 region: CASSLQGDYGYTF. CDR3 coding DNA: TGTGCCAGCAGTTTACAGGGGGACTATGGCTACACCTTC. The chain is built from TRBV28 and TRBJ1-2, with 7 bases lining up with TRBD1. Unmatched junction bases numbered 0, after V lost 2 bases and J lost 3 bases. The CDR3 contains 13 residues. Per the germline V gene, CDR1 is MDHEN and CDR2 is SYDVKM.